The 19 T cell receptor beta chains below all came from one sample that was sequenced in a study of T-cell reconstitution after alpha-beta-depleted transplantation in children. During its preparation, the TCRbeta library received unique molecular identifiers. TCRdb passed the PCR reads through MiXCR, listing each CDR3 protein once. Seen here are 90,000 to 130,000 distinct CDR3 sequences, about 6.4% observed once, and the top ten hold 20% to 25%. Sequenced material: PBMCs, mostly from graft donor cells, taken 360 days after TCRalphabeta/CD19-depleted stem cell transplant. The origin of the receptors is a male patient aged 2-15 years who had a stem cell transplant for acute lymphoblastic leukemia, so the T cells may come from the graft donor.

CDR3 DNA sequence: TGTGCCAGCAGCCAATATGACGGGGACAGGGAACCCGGGGAGCTGTTTTTT. It translates to CASSQYDGDREPGELFF. The chain couples TRBV16 to TRBJ2-2; TRBD1 matches at 9 bases. Germline V gene sequence: CDR1 KGHSY, CDR2 FQNENV. CDR3 length equals 17 residues. V shed 1 base and J 6 bases; nucleotides not matched to a gene: 9. The full variable domain, in which reference TRBV16 and TRBJ2-2 provide the parts outside the CDR3, is GEEVAQTPKHLVRGEGQKAKLYCAPIKGHSYVFWYQQVLKNEFKFLISFQNENVFDETGMPKERFSAKCLPNSPCSLEIQATKLEDSAVYFCASSQYDGDREPGELFFGEGSRLTVL.

This clonotype was picked up a small number of times. The chain employs TRBV11-1 and TRBJ2-1, with unresolved D. Germline CDR1 is SGHAT and CDR2 is FQDESV (reference sequence). Trimming took 5 bases from V and 0 from J, leaving 14 bases between them. This CDR3 region has 16 residues. The CDR3 nucleotides are TGTGCCAGCAGCCCCACCCCCGCGAACTCCTACAATGAGCAGTTCTTC. It codes for CASSPTPANSYNEQFF.

This clonotype was seen at least ten times. The V and J genes are TRBV27 and TRBJ2-7; D is uncertain. Germline assignment: CDR1 MNHEY and CDR2 SMNVEV (reference sequence). Deletions cut 0 bases from V and 0 bases from J, with 3 bases between. CDR3 length: 13 amino acids. CDR3 amino acids: CASSLSPSYEQYF. In DNA form, the CDR3 reads TGTGCCAGCAGTTTATCCCCCTCCTACGAGCAGTACTTC.

This clonotype was observed many times. V and J are TRBV5-1 and TRBJ1-6; a weak D match, TRBD1 (5 bases). Germline loops: CDR1 SGHRS, CDR2 YFSETQ. V lost 2 bases, J lost 4 bases, and 10 bases lay in between. The CDR3 has 15 amino acids. CDR3 region: CASSLLTAYNSPLHF. The CDR3 bases are TGCGCCAGCAGCTTACTGACAGCTTATAATTCACCCCTCCACTTT.

Many counts were recorded for this clonotype. The V gene is TRBV5-1, the J gene TRBJ2-1; D is unclear. The CDR3 is made up of 13 amino acids. In germline, CDR1 is SGHRS, CDR2 YFSETQ. V was cut by 0 bases and J by 7 bases, with 8 bases left in between. The CDR3 loop reads CASSLGVGNEQFF. In DNA form, the CDR3 reads TGCGCCAGCAGCTTGGGGGTCGGGAATGAGCAGTTCTTC.

The J gene is TRBJ2-7, the V gene TRBV1; TRBD1, the table's D call, was not compared with the DNA. TRBV1 is marked as a pseudogene. CDR3 length: 19 residues. This CDR3 is CTSSVSPPSRQGNPYEQYF. The CDR3 DNA reads TGTACCAGCAGTGTTAGCCCCCCCTCTCGGCAGGGGAACCCCTACGAGCAGTACTTC.

This clonotype was seen a few times. CDR3: CASDRGQGYNSPLHF. The CDR3 DNA sequence: TGTGCCAGCGACAGGGGGCAGGGCTATAATTCACCCCTCCACTTT. The rearrangement links TRBV28 to TRBJ1-6; 10 nucleotides match TRBD1. The CDR3 contains 15 residues. Germline loops: CDR1 MDHEN, CDR2 SYDVKM. J lost 3 bases, V lost 8 bases, and 4 bases had no gene match.

The table lists this clonotype with a few counts. The chain carries TRBV4-2 and TRBJ1-6, with D tentatively TRBD1 (5 bases). V lost 1 base and J lost 9, with 13 bases in between. The CDR3 runs to 15 residues. Germline V gives CDR1 LGHNA, CDR2 YNFKEQ. CDR3 DNA: TGTGCCAGCAGCCAAGTTCTGGGTGGGGGTTCACCCCTCCACTTT. Translated: CASSQVLGGGSPLHF.

This clonotype was picked up many times. The chain couples TRBV6-1 to TRBJ2-4, with no clear D. V was trimmed by 2 bases and J by 6 bases, leaving 5 bases between them. CDR1 is MNHNS, CDR2 SASEGT, per germline. The CDR3 runs to 12 residues. The CDR3 here is CASSEWVNIQYF. The CDR3 DNA is TGTGCCAGCAGTGAATGGGTAAACATTCAGTACTTC.

J is TRBJ1-3 and V is TRBV21-1. TRBV21-1 has pseudogene status. The CDR3 is 18 residues long. The CDR3 DNA reads as TGTGCCAGCAGCAAATTCAAGTCCATGGCCTATTCTACCAACACCATACATTTT. It is translated as CASSKFKSMAYSTNTIHF.

The gene calls are TRBV5-1 and TRBJ2-1, with D perhaps matching TRBD2 (5 bases). V lost 3 bases and J lost 8, with 12 bases in between. The CDR3 totals 13 residues. Germline CDR1 SGHRS, CDR2 YFSETQ. CDR3 coding DNA: TGCGCCAGCAGCTCGATAGGGAGCGATGAGCAGTTCTTC. Protein product: CASSSIGSDEQFF. The full variable domain, in which reference TRBV5-1 and TRBJ2-1 provide the parts outside the CDR3, is KAGVTQTPRYLIKTRGQQVTLSCSPISGHRSVSWYQQTPGQGLQFLFEYFSETQRNKGNFPGRFSGRQFSNSRSEMNVSTLELGDSALYLCASSSIGSDEQFFGPGTRLTVL.

J is TRBJ2-7 and V is TRBV19; D call uncertain. The CDR3 covers 12 residues. The germline V gene encodes CDR1 LNHDA and CDR2 SQIVND (reference sequence). Trimming left V 5 bases short and J 3 bases short, with 8 bases between. The CDR3 DNA reads TGTGCCAGTAGTTCGTGGGGCTACGAGCAGTACTTC. Protein: CASSSWGYEQYF.

This clonotype was picked up a small number of times. The chain couples TRBV7-3 to TRBJ1-1; the D is unclear. The germline V and J ends were trimmed by 5 bases and 3 bases, with 16 bases remaining between them. The CDR3 has 15 amino acids. CDR1 is SGHTA, CDR2 FQGTGA, per germline. CDR3: CASSIRGGPDTEAFF. CDR3 DNA sequence: TGTGCCAGCAGCATACGGGGAGGGCCGGACACTGAAGCTTTCTTT.

The sample holds many counts of this clonotype. The chain combines TRBV7-9 with TRBJ2-5, with D uncertain. Trimming removed 3 bases from V and 1 base from J, with 12 bases in between. This CDR3 has 15 residues. CDR1 and CDR2 (germline): SEHNR, FQNEAQ (reference sequence). In DNA, the CDR3 is TGTGCCAGCAGCTTGTTACAGAAACTCCAAGAGACCCAGTACTTC. This translates into CASSLLQKLQETQYF.

The table lists this clonotype with many counts. The rearrangement uses TRBV7-9 and TRBJ1-5, with D possibly TRBD1 on 6 matching bases. V gave up 5 bases and J gave up 4 bases, with 9 bases separating them. CDR1 is SEHNR, CDR2 FQNEAQ, per germline (reference sequence). The CDR3 is made up of 13 amino acids. The CDR3 nucleotides read TGTGCCAGCAGCCCGGACAGAAATCAGCCCCAGCATTTT. Protein sequence: CASSPDRNQPQHF. The whole variable domain, filled in from reference TRBV7-9 and TRBJ1-5, reads DTGVSQNPRHKITKRGQNVTFRCDPISEHNRLYWYRQTLGQGPEFLTYFQNEAQLEKSRLLSDRFSAERPKGSFSTLEIQRTEQGDSAMYLCASSPDRNQPQHFGDGTRLSIL.

The chain carries TRBV13 and TRBJ2-5; D is unresolved. Germline CDR1 and CDR2: PRHDT and FYEKMQ (reference sequence). This CDR3 spans 15 amino acids. Deletions cut 4 bases from V and 5 bases from J, with 17 bases between. The CDR3 loop reads CASSSRAMGWETQYF. The CDR3 nucleotides read TGTGCCAGCAGCTCCCGGGCCATGGGATGGGAGACCCAGTACTTC. The whole variable domain, filled in from reference TRBV13 and TRBJ2-5, reads AAGVIQSPRHLIKEKRETATLKCYPIPRHDTVYWYQQGPGQDPQFLISFYEKMQSDKGSIPDRFSAQQFSDYHSELNMSSLELGDSALYFCASSSRAMGWETQYFGPGTRLLVL.

Only a few counts were recorded for this clonotype. The chain has TRBV6-4 and TRBJ1-5, with D perhaps TRBD1 (5 bases). The length of the CDR3 is 18 residues. CDR1 and CDR2 (germline): MRHNA, SNTAGT. The V end lost 0 bases, the J end lost 0 bases, and 15 bases lay between the germline ends. The CDR3 loop is CASSDSKMGGDSNQPQHF. Written as DNA, the CDR3 is TGTGCCAGCAGTGACTCGAAGATGGGAGGGGATAGCAATCAGCCCCAGCATTTT.

This clonotype was recorded at least ten times. The rearrangement joins TRBV10-3 to TRBJ1-1, with D perhaps matching TRBD1 (5 bases). The V end was cut by 7 bases, the J end by 0 bases, with 9 bases between. Per the germline V gene, CDR1 is ENHRY and CDR2 is SYGVKD. The CDR3 is 13 residues long. CDR3 amino acids: CAINGALNTEAFF. The CDR3, as DNA: TGTGCCATCAACGGGGCTCTGAACACTGAAGCTTTCTTT.

This clonotype was observed at least ten times. The chain uses TRBV7-9 and TRBJ2-1; D not certain. CDR3 size: 14 residues. The V gene lost 7 bases and the J gene lost 4 bases, with 14 bases spanning the gap. Germline CDR1 SEHNR, CDR2 FQNEAQ (reference sequence). The CDR3 bases are TGTGCCAGCACCTGGTTGAAGTTATACAATGAGCAGTTCTTC. Protein sequence: CASTWLKLYNEQFF.